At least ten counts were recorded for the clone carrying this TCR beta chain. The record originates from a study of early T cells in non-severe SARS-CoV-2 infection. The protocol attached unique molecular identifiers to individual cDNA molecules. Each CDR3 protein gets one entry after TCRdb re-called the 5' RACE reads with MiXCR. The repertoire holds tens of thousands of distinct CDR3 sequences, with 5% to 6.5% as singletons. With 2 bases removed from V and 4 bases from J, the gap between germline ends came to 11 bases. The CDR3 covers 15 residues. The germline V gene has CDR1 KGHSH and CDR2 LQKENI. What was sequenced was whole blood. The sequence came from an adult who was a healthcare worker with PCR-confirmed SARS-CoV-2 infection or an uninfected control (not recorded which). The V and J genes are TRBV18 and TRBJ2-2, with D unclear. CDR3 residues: CASSPRTMVTGELFF. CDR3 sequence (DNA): TGTGCCAGCTCACCAAGGACGATGGTCACCGGGGAGCTGTTTTTT.